These 29 T cell receptor beta chains were sequenced from one sample in a study of T cells in Graves' hyperthyroidism and ophthalmopathy. Template material for amplifying TCR beta CDR3 regions consisted of RNA transcripts. The TCR CDR3 was amplified in a first-round RT-PCR using the HTBI primer set. MiXCR, applied by TCRdb to the multiplex PCR reads, yields one record per CDR3 protein. The table lists hundreds of thousands of distinct CDR3 sequences, about 13% of them singletons, with 9.2% in the top ten. Sequencing used blood. Source of these receptors: a woman aged 18-30 years with Graves' hyperthyroidism.

The chain has TRBV19 and TRBJ2-1; 10 nucleotides match TRBD1. V shed 6 bases, J shed 5 bases, and the junction held 4 bases outside the gene matches. The CDR3 consists of 14 residues. Germline CDR1 LNHDA, CDR2 SQIVND (reference sequence). The CDR3: CASRWDRGHNEQFF. For the CDR3, the DNA is TGTGCCAGTAGATGGGACAGGGGCCACAATGAGCAGTTCTTC.

In its sample, this clonotype was seen many times. This chain connects TRBV27 to TRBJ2-1; D gene unclear. Germline V lookup: CDR1 MNHEY, CDR2 SMNVEV (reference sequence). V was clipped by 2 bases and J by 2 bases, with 7 bases between them. The CDR3 spans 14 residues. For the CDR3, the DNA is TGTGCCAGCAGTTTAGTTAGCACCTACAATGAGCAGTTCTTC. Amino acids: CASSLVSTYNEQFF.

This clonotype has at least ten counts. The chain recombines TRBV11-2 with TRBJ1-6; the match to TRBD1 covers 7 bases. CDR3 size: 14 residues. The V gene's germline CDR1 is SGHAT and CDR2 FQNNGV. After removal of 4 bases from V and 9 bases from J, the junction contained 6 bases not matched to a gene. In DNA, the CDR3 is TGTGCCAGCAGCTCTCCGACAGGGCTTTCACCCCTCCACTTT. Protein sequence: CASSSPTGLSPLHF.

This clonotype was recorded many times. The J gene is TRBJ2-5, the V gene TRBV29-1; 7 nucleotides agree with TRBD1. V was clipped by 5 bases and J by 4 bases; unmatched bases: 10. CDR1 SQVTM and CDR2 ANQGSEA come from the germline V gene. The CDR3 sequence is 14 residues long. The CDR3 loop is CSVLTGLGRETQYF. The CDR3 DNA reads TGCAGCGTTCTGACAGGGTTGGGGCGAGAGACCCAGTACTTC.

The chain links TRBV19 to TRBJ1-5; TRBD1 might be the D (6 bases). V was shortened by 6 bases and J by 6 bases, with 18 bases between the two germline ends. CDR3 size: 15 residues. CDR1 and CDR2 (germline): LNHDA, SQIVND (reference sequence). CDR3 in amino acids: CASRKTGSIGQPQHF. As DNA, the CDR3 is TGTGCCAGTAGAAAAACAGGGTCCATTGGTCAGCCCCAGCATTTT.

This clonotype came up many times. V and J are TRBV13 and TRBJ2-3, with D perhaps matching TRBD2 (5 bases). Germline V gene lookup returns CDR1 PRHDT and CDR2 FYEKMQ (reference sequence). CDR3 size: 14 residues. Trimming shortened V by 5 bases and J by 8 bases, and 17 bases separated the two germline ends. The chain's CDR3 is CASSPSRGEVTQYF. The CDR3 nucleotides are TGTGCCAGCAGCCCATCCCGGGGTGAAGTTACGCAGTATTTT.

The chain uses TRBV20-1 and TRBJ2-7; 8 bases are shared with TRBD2. Trimming cost V 8 bases and J 5 bases; bases outside gene matches: 20. This CDR3 has 16 residues. Germline CDR1 DFQATT, CDR2 SNEGSKA (reference sequence). The CDR3: CSMEAGLAGGGDEQYF. The CDR3 DNA follows: TGCAGTATGGAAGCGGGGTTGGCGGGAGGAGGTGACGAGCAGTACTTC.

The chain combines TRBV19 with TRBJ1-1; 8 nucleotides line up with TRBD1. The CDR3 consists of 14 residues. V was clipped by 5 bases and J by 3 bases; unmatched bases: 5. In germline, CDR1 is LNHDA, CDR2 SQIVND (reference sequence). This CDR3 reads CASSLGRGHTEAFF. For the CDR3, the DNA is TGTGCCAGTAGTTTAGGCAGGGGGCACACTGAAGCTTTCTTT.

J is TRBJ2-1 and V is TRBV2, with 11 bases that match TRBD1. V shed 5 bases, J shed 5 bases, and the junction held 8 bases outside the gene matches. Germline CDR1 and CDR2: SNHLY and FYNNEI. The CDR3 spans 16 residues. The CDR3 sequence: CASSPQGQGVHNEQFF. CDR3 sequence (DNA): TGTGCCAGCAGTCCCCAGGGACAGGGGGTCCACAATGAGCAGTTCTTC. Full variable domain (outside the CDR3, taken from reference TRBV2 and TRBJ2-1): EPEVTQTPSHQVTQMGQEVILRCVPISNHLYFYWYRQILGQKVEFLVSFYNNEISEKSEIFDDQFSVERPDGSNFTLKIRSTKLEDSAMYFCASSPQGQGVHNEQFFGPGTRLTVL.

This clonotype was counted ten times or more. The chain joins TRBV5-6 to TRBJ2-3; D uncertain. Germline assignment: CDR1 SGHDT and CDR2 YYEEEE. Trimming cost V 4 bases and J 2 bases, with 20 bases left between them. The CDR3 loop spans 17 amino acids. The CDR3 DNA sequence: TGTGCCAGCAGCATTGAGTTAGGATCCGGATTCACAGATACGCAGTATTTT. It specifies CASSIELGSGFTDTQYF. Full variable domain (rest looked up from reference TRBV5-6 and TRBJ2-3): DAGVTQSPTHLIKTRGQQVTLRCSPKSGHDTVSWYQQALGQGPQFIFQYYEEEERQRGNFPDRFSGHQFPNYSSELNVNALLLGDSALYLCASSIELGSGFTDTQYFGPGTRLTVL.

This clonotype was observed many times. The V and J genes are TRBV4-3 and TRBJ2-1, with 7 bases fitting TRBD2. This CDR3 is 15 amino acids long. V dropped 1 base and J dropped 7; count of bases not matched to a gene: 7. Germline assignment: CDR1 LGHNA and CDR2 YSLEER. The CDR3, as DNA: TGCGCCAGCAGCCAAGGCCTAGCGGAGATAAATGAGCAGTTCTTC. Translation gives CASSQGLAEINEQFF.

This clonotype has ten or more counts. The rearrangement joins TRBV12-3 or TRBV12-4 to TRBJ2-3; unclear D gene. The CDR3 sequence is 16 residues long. V was pared by 0 bases and J by 2 bases, with 12 bases between. DNA of the CDR3: TGTGCCAGCAGTTTAGCGCTCGGGTACGACACAGATACGCAGTATTTT. This codes for CASSLALGYDTDTQYF.

This clonotype was found many times. The CDR3 reads CASSHGQGDNEQFF. The DNA of the CDR3 is TGTGCCAGCAGCCACGGACAGGGTGACAATGAGCAGTTCTTC. The rearrangement uses TRBV7-2 and TRBJ2-1; the match to TRBD1 covers 8 bases. V lost 5 bases and J lost 5; bases outside the gene matches: 5. Per the germline V gene, CDR1 is SGHTA and CDR2 is FQGNSA. CDR3 length: 14 amino acids.

V is TRBV7-2 and J is TRBJ1-2; a possible D gene is TRBD1 (5 bases). This CDR3 spans 13 amino acids. Germline V gene data show CDR1 as SGHTA and CDR2 as FQGNSA. V lost 2 bases to trimming and J lost 4 bases, with 8 bases between them. The CDR3 nucleotides read TGTGCCAGCAGCTTACCAGGGCCCTATGGCTACACCTTC. Protein: CASSLPGPYGYTF.

Of note for this clonotype: A much larger clone differs from this one at a single base, so this may be a read error. The rearrangement uses TRBV5-1 and TRBJ1-5, with 8 nucleotides matching TRBD1. The trim removed 0 bases at V and 6 bases at J, leaving 11 bases unmatched. Per germline, CDR1 SGHRS and CDR2 YFSETQ. This CDR3 has 17 residues. The CDR3 DNA is TGCGCCAGCAGCTTGGGAGGCCCCAACAGGGGGGGTCAGCCCCAGCATTTT. As protein: CASSLGGPNRGGQPQHF. The variable domain in full, with the rest retrieved from reference TRBV5-1 and TRBJ1-5, is KAGVTQTPRYLIKTRGQQVTLSCSPISGHRSVSWYQQTPGQGLQFLFEYFSETQRNKGNFPGRFSGRQFSNSRSEMNVSTLELGDSALYLCASSLGGPNRGGQPQHFGDGTRLSIL.

This chain joins TRBV27 and TRBJ2-5; D might be TRBD1 (9 bases). The CDR3 contains 15 residues. The germline CDR1 and CDR2 sequences are MNHEY and SMNVEV (reference sequence). V gave up 5 bases and J gave up 5 bases, with 18 bases separating them. DNA of the CDR3: TGTGCCAGCAGTACGGGGGGGACAGGGAGGGAGACCCAGTACTTC. It translates to CASSTGGTGRETQYF.

This clonotype was counted only a few times. This chain joins TRBV5-1 and TRBJ2-5; D may be TRBD1 (6 bases). The germline gives CDR1 SGHRS, CDR2 YFSETQ. V lost 0 bases to trimming and J lost 5 bases, with 14 bases between them. This CDR3 comprises 15 residues. The CDR3 reads CASSLGQVYGETQYF. DNA of the CDR3: TGCGCCAGCAGCTTGGGACAGGTGTATGGGGAGACCCAGTACTTC.

This clonotype was counted ten times or more. The V call is TRBV7-2, the J call TRBJ2-7; 13 nucleotides agree with TRBD2. This CDR3 region has 15 residues. From germline, CDR1 is SGHTA and CDR2 FQGNSA. V lost 4 bases, J lost 5 bases, and 5 bases stayed unmatched. CDR3 nucleotides: TGTGCCAGCAGCTCAGGGACTAGCGGGGTCCACGAGCAGTACTTC. Translated: CASSSGTSGVHEQYF.

In its sample, this clonotype was seen many times. This chain connects TRBV6-6 to TRBJ2-7; D ambiguous. Germline V gene data show CDR1 as MNHNY and CDR2 as SVGAGI (reference sequence). CDR3 size: 14 residues. Trimming left V 1 base short and J 4 bases short, with 11 bases between. The CDR3 DNA follows: TGTGCCAGCAGTTACTTCCCGGACGGATACGAGCAGTACTTC. Its translation is CASSYFPDGYEQYF.

This clonotype showed up many times. The chain couples TRBV5-6 to TRBJ2-3; D could derive from TRBD1 or TRBD2 (5 bases each). The CDR3 extends over 17 amino acids. Germline CDR1 is SGHDT and CDR2 is YYEEEE. Trimming removed 2 bases at V and 0 bases at J, with 16 bases between. CDR3 residues: CASSFSNRDPSTDTQYF. The DNA for the CDR3 is TGTGCCAGCAGCTTCTCCAACCGGGACCCTAGCACAGATACGCAGTATTTT.

For this clonotype: The junction departs from the called germline gene at one end, perhaps through a read error. The chain carries TRBV9 and TRBJ2-3, with TRBD1 identical over 7 bases. Germline V gene lookup returns CDR1 SGDLS and CDR2 YYNGEE. This CDR3 region has 15 residues. CDR3 sequence (DNA): TGTGCCAGCAGCGTAGTGACAGGGCCCACAGATGCGCAGTATTTT. Its protein is CASSVVTGPTDAQYF.

In this sample, this clonotype turned up a few times. This may arise from a read error, as a much more abundant clone is one base away. CDR3 loop: CAISKLTTGNTIYF. The CDR3 bases are TGTGCCATCAGCAAACTAACGACTGGAAACACCATATATTTT. V usage is TRBV2 and J usage is TRBJ1-3; D remains unclear. The CDR3 is 14 residues long. The V and J ends lost 10 bases and 2 bases respectively, with 15 bases between them. CDR1 and CDR2 from the germline V gene are SNHLY and FYNNEI.

In its sample, this clonotype was seen many times. The chain joins TRBV6-2 or TRBV6-3 to TRBJ2-5; TRBD2 is a possible D gene (5 bases). Trimming removed 6 bases from V and 7 bases from J, with 15 bases in between. This CDR3 region has 13 residues. CDR1 is MNHEY and CDR2 is SVGEGT in the germline V gene. Here the CDR3 reads CASSPIDAGTQYF. In nucleotides, the CDR3 is TGTGCCAGCAGCCCGATTGACGCGGGGACCCAGTACTTC.

This clonotype was detected ten times or more. The chain employs TRBV5-6 and TRBJ1-1; D is uncertain. V lost 2 bases and J lost 1, with 9 bases in between. Germline CDR1 is SGHDT and CDR2 is YYEEEE. CDR3 length: 14 amino acids. The chain's CDR3 is CASSFGVANTEAFF. For the CDR3, the DNA is TGTGCCAGCAGCTTTGGGGTCGCGAACACTGAAGCTTTCTTT.

This chain joins TRBV4-3 and TRBJ2-3; the D is unclear. V lost 0 bases and J 6 bases, leaving 19 bases between the germline ends. The CDR3 extends over 17 amino acids. CDR1 LGHNA and CDR2 YSLEER come from the germline V gene. The CDR3 DNA sequence: TGCGCCAGCAGCCAAGATCCCTACGGTAATTTAGAGGATACGCAGTATTTT. Its translation: CASSQDPYGNLEDTQYF.

In this sample, this clonotype turned up a few times. It may be a read error: a sequence one base away is much more abundant. The chain uses TRBV13 and TRBJ2-7; D is unresolved. This CDR3 region has 12 residues. Germline V gene sequence: CDR1 PRHDT, CDR2 FYEKMQ (reference sequence). The CDR3 sequence: CASSPATYGQYF. The CDR3 coding sequence is TGTGCCAGCAGCCCCGCCACCTACGGGCAGTACTTC.

To note about this clonotype: This may be a read error: a much more frequent sequence differs by one nucleotide. The rearrangement links TRBV6-1 to TRBJ2-7; 10 bases are a match to TRBD1. This CDR3 spans 14 amino acids. V shed 9 bases and J 6 bases; nucleotides not matched to a gene: 11. Germline CDR1 reads MNHNS; CDR2 reads SASEGT. CDR3 region: CARVSRDRGTEQYF. DNA of the CDR3: TGTGCCAGAGTATCCCGGGACAGGGGAACCGAGCAGTACTTC.

The chain employs TRBV6-6 and TRBJ1-4; maybe TRBD1 (6 bases). The CDR3 consists of 14 residues. Trimming took off 2 bases at V and 5 bases at J, with 9 bases between the two ends. Looked up from germline, CDR1 is MNHNY and CDR2 is SVGAGI (reference sequence). The DNA for the CDR3 is TGTGCCAGCAGTTACCGGACAGCGAATGAAAAACTGTTTTTT. This translates into CASSYRTANEKLFF.

This clonotype has at least ten counts. The chain couples TRBV29-1 to TRBJ2-7, with 12 bases fitting TRBD1. Unmatched junction bases numbered 2, after V lost 3 bases and J lost 2 bases. The CDR3 totals 14 residues. Germline V gives CDR1 SQVTM, CDR2 ANQGSEA. The CDR3 coding sequence is TGCAGCGTTGAGGGGGACAGGGGGCCCTACGAGCAGTACTTC. It specifies CSVEGDRGPYEQYF.